Listed below are T cell receptor beta chains from one sample, sequenced in a study of CD8+ T cells in alopecia areata. The assay was immunoSEQ multiplex PCR, and TCRdb's table has in-frame clones only and misses some. This table holds 150,000 to 190,000 clones, about 50% found once. The material sequenced was CD8+ T cells sorted from blood, taken at week 0. Receptors were obtained from a human donor with alopecia areata. CDR3s include the opening cysteine and the closing phenylalanine or tryptophan. The order of the fields is J gene, V gene, CDR3 protein.

TRBJ1-2	TRBV29-1	CSVADRGGGYTF
TRBJ1-2	TRBV30	CAWSEGQGLIGYTF
TRBJ2-3	TRBV7-7	CASSLDSTDTQYF
TRBJ1-1	TRBV29-1	CSVGRGGMGEAFF
TRBJ1-1	TRBV7-6	CASSVGGGTEAFF
TRBJ1-2	TRBV29-1	CSVEWAHRGGYTF
TRBJ1-1	TRBV29-1	CSVVEGGRDAFF
TRBJ2-6	TRBV7-8	CASSSQGGHYSGANVLTF
TRBJ1-1	TRBV30	CAWSPVNTEAFF
TRBJ2-1	TRBV29-1	CSVVSGGNFF
TRBJ2-7	TRBV7-9	CASNRPGSYEQYF
TRBJ2-5	TRBV7-2	CASSLGLGAQETQYF
TRBJ1-5	TRBV29-1	CSVILTGGVNQPQHF
TRBJ2-3	TRBV29-1	CSLETDSTDTQYF
TRBJ2-2	TRBV30	CAWSNTGELFF
TRBJ1-5	TRBV19	CASSTDSNQPQHF
TRBJ2-1	TRBV13	CASSARLAGLDEQFF
TRBJ2-1	TRBV29-1	CSVETLADYNEQFF
TRBJ1-2	TRBV27	CAATGVTGQAYGYTF
TRBJ2-4	TRBV27	CASSLSGGGKNIQYF
TRBJ2-1	TRBV2	CASSEVSSQAKVFF
TRBJ1-6	TRBV27	CASSVGTPPSTNSPLHF
TRBJ2-3	TRBV29-1	CSVVRGTQYF
TRBJ1-4	TRBV11-2	CASSLGQANEKLFF
TRBJ2-7	TRBV25-1	CASSLGQGDYEQYF
TRBJ2-7	TRBV6-5	CASSFGQEQYF
TRBJ1-1	TRBV12-5	CASLWDRMNTEAFF
TRBJ2-7	TRBV30	CAWTQGRDEQYF
TRBJ2-7	TRBV30	CAWSLGGEQYF
TRBJ2-3	TRBV6-5	CASSYQANADTQYF
TRBJ2-7	TRBV13	CASSSDRHEQYF
TRBJ2-5	TRBV6-5	CASSYGGGLQETQYF
TRBJ1-5	TRBV27	CASSPVVGQPQHF
TRBJ2-2	TRBV16	CASSQGGELFF
TRBJ1-1	TRBV13	CASSSRAGGYGAFF
TRBJ2-7	TRBV19	CASSRTGMTYEQYF
TRBJ2-7	TRBV27	CASGINYEQYF
TRBJ1-1	TRBV27	CASSPLGTEAFF
TRBJ1-2	TRBV27	CASSPNLWRYTF
TRBJ1-4	TRBV7-2	CASSLEISEFEKLFF
TRBJ1-2	TRBV5-1	CASSLKGGYTF
TRBJ2-1	TRBV6-5	CASGVLQGDEQFF
TRBJ1-4	TRBV6-5	CASASGVGANEKLFF
TRBJ2-2	TRBV19	CASGSTEVTGELFF
TRBJ2-1	TRBV30	CAWSAGEQFF
TRBJ1-1	TRBV5-1	CASSYSASDTIFTEAFF
TRBJ1-1	TRBV15	CATSRGREETEAFF